This T cell receptor (beta chain) was documented in a study of T cell responses to AZD1222 COVID-19 vaccine. Assay: immunoSEQ multiplex PCR; the TCRdb copy retains only in-frame clones and omits some. The table has around 30,000 clones, about 93% seen once. This clone was recorded only once. What it binds is not known. General study results and limits: Spike-wide vaccine-associated CD4 TCRs dominated at 160-218 and 743-854.

The CDR3 totals 13 residues. CDR1 is SGHNT and CDR2 is YYREEE in the germline V gene (reference sequence). Trimming removed 1 base at V and 0 bases at J, with 4 bases between. The rearrangement links TRBV5-4 to TRBJ1-1, with no clear D. The clonotype comes from an adult in good health. Here the sequenced sample was peripheral blood, taken on day 0 of AZD1222 vaccination. The CDR3 loop reads CASSLLLNTEAFF. Here the CDR3 DNA reads TGTGCCAGCAGCTTGTTGTTGAACACTGAAGCTTTCTTT.